Included here is one T cell receptor beta chain sequence, with context. The sample holds other DNA sequences that translate to the same CDR3. The data derive from a study of blood T cell repertoires in COVID-19. Study in general: The samples span acute and convalescent COVID-19 from the United States, Italy and Spain. T cells, B-cell-depleted T cells, or PBMCs provided the cDNA or gDNA that served as material.

The germline V and J ends were trimmed by 6 bases and 1 base, with 9 bases remaining between them. The germline CDR1 and CDR2 sequences are SGHTA and FQGTGA. The CDR3 consists of 13 residues. Assay: immunoSEQ multiplex PCR; the TCRdb copy retains only in-frame clones and omits some. The sample includes approximately 190,000 clones, approximately 90% of them seen just once. Material for sequencing was peripheral blood. J is TRBJ1-1 and V is TRBV7-3; a weak D match, TRBD1 (5 bases). The clonotype originates from a man aged 55 to 69 with active or convalescent COVID-19. CDR3 sequence reads: CASSYDRNTEAFF. CDR3 sequence (DNA): TGTGCCAGCAGTTACGACAGGAACACTGAAGCTTTCTTT.